The clone carrying this T cell receptor (beta chain) has more than one count but fewer than ten. Antigen unknown. This sample was taken from a study of vaccination and CD4 T cells after COVID-19. Study summary: Post-COVID specimens were obtained a median about 100 days after diagnosis (range 35 to 161).

The Oncomine TCR Beta short-read assay was applied to DNA of cultured CD4+ T cells. Genomic DNA was isolated from CD4+ T cells that had been cultured. TCRdb reprocessed the PCR reads with MiXCR, giving one entry per CDR3 protein. The repertoire holds more than 9,500 distinct CDR3 sequences, with approximately 50% as singletons. Treatment: approximately nine-day PBMC culture with coronavirus spike peptide pools or control peptides (ViraFEST assay). The receptor was isolated from a human donor with COVID-19. Sequences were derived from cultured CD4+ T cells from blood, sampled after SARS-CoV-2 vaccination.

Here the CDR3 reads CASNGQTNQPQHF. Written as DNA, the CDR3 is TGTGCCAGCAACGGACAGACCAATCAGCCCCAGCATTTT. The chain links TRBV2 to TRBJ1-5; possibly TRBD1 for D (6 bases). This CDR3 has 13 residues. Trimming removed 7 bases at V and 3 bases at J, with 10 bases between. Germline values: CDR1 SNHLY, CDR2 FYNNEI. The full variable domain, completed using reference TRBV2 and TRBJ1-5, is EPEVTQTPSHQVTQMGQEVILRCVPISNHLYFYWYRQILGQKVEFLVSFYNNEISEKSEIFDDQFSVERPDGSNFTLKIRSTKLEDSAMYFCASNGQTNQPQHFGDGTRLSIL.